A single sample gave rise to the 30 T cell receptor beta chains below, sequenced in a study of beta chain features in type 1 diabetes. Study-wide results and caveats: A moderate, significant TCRB CDR3 shortening appeared in type 1 diabetes across four CD4+ subsets.

Expressed TCRB transcripts were sequenced because the entire RNA isolate underwent reverse transcription. Measured with immunoSEQ multiplex PCR; TCRdb has only the in-frame clones, and not every one. This sample yields over 600,000 clones, of which 12% are seen a single time; more than 0.095% belongs to the top ten. For these receptors, no antigen is known. Material for sequencing was naive CD4+ T cells from blood. The receptors here all came from a man aged 30 to 39 with type 1 diabetes.

The CDR3 sequence is CASSFTGDPLSYEQYF. DNA of the CDR3: TGTGCCAGCAGTTTCACGGGGGATCCTTTATCGTACGAGCAGTACTTC. The rearrangement uses TRBV6-5 and TRBJ2-7; a weak D match, TRBD2 (6 bases). CDR3 length: 16 residues. Trimming stripped 4 bases from V and 4 bases from J, with 20 bases between. CDR1 is MNHEY, CDR2 SVGAGI, per germline.

The genes are TRBV5-1 and TRBJ2-3; 7 nucleotides match TRBD1. V trimming: 4 bases; J trimming: 6 bases; junction bases outside the gene matches: 8. Germline V gives CDR1 SGHRS, CDR2 YFSETQ. There are 14 residues in the CDR3. Here the CDR3 reads CASSLDRTPDTQYF. In DNA form, the CDR3 reads TGCGCCAGCAGCCTGGACAGGACCCCGGATACGCAGTATTTT. Complete variable domain (other parts from reference TRBV5-1 and TRBJ2-3): KAGVTQTPRYLIKTRGQQVTLSCSPISGHRSVSWYQQTPGQGLQFLFEYFSETQRNKGNFPGRFSGRQFSNSRSEMNVSTLELGDSALYLCASSLDRTPDTQYFGPGTRLTVL.

This clone was picked up a small number of times. The chain joins TRBV7-2 to TRBJ1-2; no clear D gene. Trimming took 11 bases from V and 3 from J, leaving 16 bases between them. The CDR3 is made up of 13 amino acids. Germline lookup yields CDR1 SGHTA and CDR2 FQGNSA. Here the CDR3 DNA reads TGTGCCCAGTCCAGCATAGTAGACTATGGCTACACCTTC. Translated: CAQSSIVDYGYTF.

This clone was seen more than once but under ten times. This rearrangement joins TRBV19 to TRBJ2-3, with 8 nucleotides matching TRBD1. The V segment lost 6 bases and the J segment 4 bases; nucleotides outside the gene matches: 6. The CDR3 has 14 residues. Germline assignment: CDR1 LNHDA and CDR2 SQIVND (reference sequence). The CDR3 reads CASRDDRGADTQYF. In DNA, the CDR3 is TGTGCCAGTAGGGACGACAGGGGTGCAGATACGCAGTATTTT. Complete variable domain (other parts from reference TRBV19 and TRBJ2-3): DGGITQSPKYLFRKEGQNVTLSCEQNLNHDAMYWYRQDPGQGLRLIYYSQIVNDFQKGDIAEGYSVSREKKESFPLTVTSAQKNPTAFYLCASRDDRGADTQYFGPGTRLTVL.

This clone was found a few times. The V gene is TRBV7-2, the J gene TRBJ2-1; D is unresolved. Trimming removed 1 base from V and 0 bases from J, with 7 bases in between. There are 15 residues in the CDR3. The germline V gene encodes CDR1 SGHTA and CDR2 FQGNSA. CDR3 loop: CASSLVPGSYNEQFF. DNA of the CDR3: TGTGCCAGCAGCTTAGTTCCTGGCTCCTACAATGAGCAGTTCTTC. The full variable domain, rest sourced from reference TRBV7-2 and TRBJ2-1, is GAGVSQSPSNKVTEKGKDVELRCDPISGHTALYWYRQSLGQGLEFLIYFQGNSAPDKSGLPSDRFSAERTGGSVSTLTIQRTQQEDSAVYLCASSLVPGSYNEQFFGPGTRLTVL.

V usage is TRBV6-5 and J usage is TRBJ2-3; tentatively, D is TRBD1 (5 bases). The CDR3 loop spans 16 amino acids. V lost 0 bases and J lost 0, with 10 bases in between. CDR1 is MNHEY, CDR2 SVGAGI, per germline. The CDR3 is CASSYSDIPSTDTQYF. CDR3 nucleotide sequence: TGTGCCAGCAGTTACTCGGACATACCTAGCACAGATACGCAGTATTTT.

The rearrangement uses TRBV7-9 and TRBJ1-4; TRBD1 might be the D (6 bases). Per the germline V gene, CDR1 is SEHNR and CDR2 is FQNEAQ (reference sequence). The CDR3 has 14 amino acids. V gave up 1 base and J gave up 7 bases, with 10 bases separating them. The CDR3 nucleotides are TGTGCCAGCAGCTTAGGAGGGGGAACTGAAAAACTGTTTTTT. Translated, it gives CASSLGGGTEKLFF.

About this clone itself: The sample contains more than one DNA sequence encoding this CDR3. This sequence joins TRBV9 and TRBJ2-1; 8 nucleotides line up with TRBD1. With V trimmed by 4 bases and J by 5 bases, 5 bases remained unmatched. CDR1 and CDR2 (germline): SGDLS, YYNGEE. The CDR3 is 14 amino acids. The CDR3 loop reads CASSPGQGDNEQFF. The CDR3 DNA follows: TGTGCCAGCAGCCCTGGACAGGGTGACAATGAGCAGTTCTTC.

The rearrangement links TRBV29-1 to TRBJ2-7; maybe TRBD2 (5 bases). Trimming pared 4 bases from V and 1 base from J, leaving 20 bases between. The CDR3 is made up of 16 amino acids. The V gene's germline CDR1 is SQVTM and CDR2 ANQGSEA. The CDR3 loop reads CSVVPATLAGSYEQYF. The CDR3, as DNA: TGCAGCGTTGTGCCCGCTACACTGGCGGGTTCCTACGAGCAGTACTTC.

The rearrangement uses TRBV9 and TRBJ2-7; perhaps TRBD2 as D (5 bases). Germline V gene lookup returns CDR1 SGDLS and CDR2 YYNGEE. V shed 2 bases and J shed 0 bases, with 15 bases lying between them. The CDR3 has 16 amino acids. The DNA for the CDR3 is TGTGCCAGCAGCGTTCCGGACTTGCGAAACTCCTACGAGCAGTACTTC. Its translation: CASSVPDLRNSYEQYF.

This clone showed up just a few times. The J gene is TRBJ1-5, the V gene TRBV10-2; D gene ambiguous. Trimming took 2 bases from V and 7 from J, leaving 12 bases between them. Per germline, CDR1 WSHSY and CDR2 SAAADI. The CDR3 extends over 14 amino acids. The CDR3 loop is CASSEMGSGQPQHF. In DNA, the CDR3 is TGCGCCAGCAGTGAGATGGGTTCGGGGCAGCCCCAGCATTTT.

This clone was found a few times. The chain is built from TRBV10-3 and TRBJ2-5, with TRBD2 identical over 8 bases. The CDR3 runs 15 residues. The ends lost 3 bases at V and 5 bases at J; junction bases unmatched: 8. Germline CDR1 and CDR2: ENHRY and SYGVKD. Here the CDR3 DNA reads TGTGCCATCAGTGATGCGGGGGGCCGCCGGGAGACCCAGTACTTC. Protein product: CAISDAGGRRETQYF.

The chain links TRBV15 to TRBJ1-1; TRBD1 is a possible D gene (5 bases). V dropped 5 bases and J dropped 7 bases, with 17 bases sitting between them. Germline CDR1 reads LNHNV; CDR2 reads YYDKDF (reference sequence). This CDR3 is 14 amino acids long. The CDR3 nucleotides are TGTGCCACCAGCGGGGCTATCCGGACTAGTGAAGCTTTCTTT. Its translation is CATSGAIRTSEAFF.

This clone was counted only a few times. CDR3 in amino acids: CASSVRSGGQYTGELFF. CDR3 DNA: TGTGCCAGCAGCGTACGGAGCGGGGGGCAATACACCGGGGAGCTGTTTTTT. This chain connects TRBV9 to TRBJ2-2; 9 bases agree with TRBD2. V gave up 1 base and J gave up 3 bases; unmatched junction bases: 7. Per the germline V gene, CDR1 is SGDLS and CDR2 is YYNGEE. The CDR3 sequence is 17 residues long.

In its sample, this clone was seen a few times. The CDR3 sequence is CASRPGTHNEQFF. The DNA of the CDR3 is TGTGCCAGCAGACCGGGAACACACAATGAGCAGTTCTTC. V usage is TRBV7-2 and J usage is TRBJ2-1, with TRBD2 as a possible D gene (5 bases). The germline CDR1 and CDR2 sequences are SGHTA and FQGNSA. V was pared by 6 bases and J by 5 bases, with 11 bases between. The CDR3 is 13 amino acids.

V gene TRBV13 combines with J gene TRBJ2-1; 8 nucleotides agree with TRBD2. From germline, CDR1 is PRHDT and CDR2 FYEKMQ (reference sequence). This CDR3 comprises 15 residues. V was clipped by 11 bases and J by 6 bases; unmatched bases: 15. CDR3 sequence (DNA): TGTGCCGTAGAAAAACGGACTAGCCGCCCCAATGAGCAGTTCTTC. Its protein product is CAVEKRTSRPNEQFF.

This chain joins TRBV7-3 and TRBJ1-1; D remains unclear. Germline V gene data show CDR1 as SGHTA and CDR2 as FQGTGA. V was trimmed by 3 bases and J by 1 base, leaving 6 bases between them. The CDR3 has 13 amino acids. The CDR3 nucleotides read TGTGCCAGCAGCTTCTCCGGGAACACTGAAGCTTTCTTT. It translates to CASSFSGNTEAFF.

This clone has only a few counts. The chain uses TRBV6-1 and TRBJ2-1; TRBD1 matches 7 bases. This CDR3 is 16 amino acids long. Germline CDR1 and CDR2: MNHNS and SASEGT. Trimming at V came to 4 bases and at J to 0 bases, leaving 6 bases not matched to a gene. The CDR3 is CASSGGTAISYNEQFF. CDR3 bases: TGTGCCAGCAGTGGAGGGACAGCCATCTCCTACAATGAGCAGTTCTTC.

In the case of this clone: Other nucleotide sequences in the sample specify the same CDR3. This chain connects TRBV19 to TRBJ1-1; 9 nucleotides match TRBD1. The V gene end was trimmed by 5 bases and the J gene end by 4 bases; junction bases not matched to a gene: 5. The germline CDR1 and CDR2 sequences are LNHDA and SQIVND (reference sequence). This CDR3 has 14 residues. This CDR3 reads CASSVDRGGTEAFF. CDR3 nucleotide sequence: TGTGCCAGTAGTGTGGACAGGGGAGGCACTGAAGCTTTCTTT.

V and J are TRBV7-2 and TRBJ2-3; D might be TRBD1 (5 bases). V shed 1 base and J shed 5 bases, with 10 bases lying between them. The V gene's germline CDR1 is SGHTA and CDR2 FQGNSA. This CDR3 region has 14 residues. This CDR3 reads CASSLGQGKDTQYF. The CDR3, as DNA: TGTGCCAGCAGCTTAGGGCAGGGCAAAGATACGCAGTATTTT.

This clone was seen only a few times. This sample includes further DNA sequences coding for the same CDR3. In DNA, the CDR3 is TGTGCCAGCAGCGTGGGAAGCAATCAGCCCCAGCATTTT. This codes for CASSVGSNQPQHF. V gene TRBV9 combines with J gene TRBJ1-5; D ambiguous. The germline V gene has CDR1 SGDLS and CDR2 YYNGEE. Trimming stripped 2 bases from V and 1 base from J, with 4 bases between. This CDR3 is 13 amino acids long.

This chain joins TRBV18 and TRBJ2-7; the match to TRBD1 covers 7 bases. CDR1 KGHSH and CDR2 LQKENI come from the germline V gene. V was pared by 6 bases and J by 7 bases, with 9 bases of the junction left unmatched. There are 13 residues in the CDR3. CDR3 in amino acids: CASSWDRPREQYF. The CDR3 DNA reads as TGTGCCAGCTCTTGGGACAGACCGCGGGAGCAGTACTTC. The variable domain in full, completed from reference TRBV18 and TRBJ2-7, reads NAGVMQNPRHLVRRRGQEARLRCSPMKGHSHVYWYRQLPEEGLKFMVYLQKENIIDESGMPKERFSAEFPKEGPSILRIQQVVRGDSAAYFCASSWDRPREQYFGPGTRLTVT.

This clone was observed a handful of times. The rearrangement joins TRBV30 to TRBJ1-5; TRBD1 aligns across 7 bases. Germline loops: CDR1 GTSNPN, CDR2 SVGIG (reference sequence). This CDR3 contains 14 residues. For the CDR3, the DNA is TGTGCTGCATCCGAGGGACAGAAGCATCAGCCCCAGCATTTT. Residues: CAASEGQKHQPQHF.

The chain is built from TRBV6-6 and TRBJ2-1; D call uncertain. The CDR3 sequence is 14 residues long. V gave up 0 bases and J gave up 9 bases, with 12 bases separating them. Germline-derived CDR1 and CDR2 are MNHNY and SVGAGI (reference sequence). The CDR3 is CASSYSPPPGEQFF. DNA of the CDR3: TGTGCCAGCAGTTACTCTCCGCCTCCTGGTGAGCAGTTCTTC.

The chain uses TRBV20-1 and TRBJ2-3; D ambiguous. Trimming removed 4 bases at V and 4 bases at J, with 6 bases between. Germline CDR1 and CDR2: DFQATT and SNEGSKA (reference sequence). This CDR3 is 11 amino acids long. Here the CDR3 reads CSAMKADTQYF. The CDR3 DNA reads TGCAGTGCTATGAAGGCAGATACGCAGTATTTT.

A few counts support this clone. V and J are TRBV7-2 and TRBJ1-2, with D possibly matching TRBD1 (5 bases). The CDR3 sequence is 12 residues long. V was clipped by 5 bases and J by 4 bases, with 8 bases between them. CDR1 is SGHTA, CDR2 FQGNSA, per germline. The CDR3 spells CASSPDTYGYTF. The CDR3 DNA reads TGTGCCAGCAGCCCGGACACCTATGGCTACACCTTC. The whole variable domain, filled in from reference TRBV7-2 and TRBJ1-2, reads GAGVSQSPSNKVTEKGKDVELRCDPISGHTALYWYRQSLGQGLEFLIYFQGNSAPDKSGLPSDRFSAERTGGSVSTLTIQRTQQEDSAVYLCASSPDTYGYTFGSGTRLTVV.

This clone appeared a few times. The chain couples TRBV7-3 to TRBJ2-1; D may be TRBD2 (5 bases). The CDR3 contains 13 residues. V lost 1 base and J 8 bases, leaving 9 bases between the germline ends. Germline V CDR1 and CDR2: SGHTA, FQGTGA. The CDR3 loop reads CASSLSSRDEQFF. CDR3 in DNA: TGTGCCAGCAGCTTAAGCTCGAGGGATGAGCAGTTCTTC.

In its sample, this clone was seen a few times. The chain is built from TRBV4-2 and TRBJ1-1; 9 bases line up with TRBD1. Trimming at V came to 4 bases and at J to 1 base, leaving 7 bases not matched to a gene. The CDR3 contains 16 residues. The germline gives CDR1 LGHNA, CDR2 YNFKEQ. CDR3 coding DNA: TGTGCCAGCAGCCCTGGACAGGGGAGGGGGAACACTGAAGCTTTCTTT. Translating gives CASSPGQGRGNTEAFF.

The chain uses TRBV2 and TRBJ1-5; 8 bases line up with TRBD1. Germline values: CDR1 SNHLY, CDR2 FYNNEI. Trimming took 4 bases from V and 4 from J; bases not matched to a gene: 3. The CDR3 runs to 14 residues. The CDR3: CASSGTGRNQPQHF. For the CDR3, the DNA is TGTGCCAGCAGTGGGACAGGGCGGAATCAGCCCCAGCATTTT.

There are a few counts of this clone. V is TRBV7-3 and J is TRBJ1-1, with 7 bases that match TRBD1. Germline trimming cut 5 bases from V and 5 bases from J; bases unmatched to any gene: 11. Germline values: CDR1 SGHTA, CDR2 FQGTGA. The CDR3 has 15 amino acids. CDR3 DNA sequence: TGTGCCAGCAGCATACCTAGGGGGCACTGGACTGAAGCTTTCTTT. Amino acid sequence: CASSIPRGHWTEAFF.